What follows describes a single TCR beta chain. Antigen specificity is unknown. The data derive from a study of shared clonotypes between healthy human individuals. Study observations and caveats: Generally, naive subsets came out with larger estimated richness than memory subsets. A small donor pool kept down the genetic and exposure-history diversity that was represented.

Authors' analysis steps: As immunoSEQ supplied junction-only sequences (without quality scores), filtering differed. Sequencing used immunoSEQ multiplex PCR; TCRdb keeps in-frame clones, though not all of them. That table supplies the V and J calls and clone size; D and trimming were determined from the DNA. This sample has about 2.2 million clones, with around 93% found just once. Germline CDR1 and CDR2: SQVTM and ANQGSEA. V was shortened by 1 base and J by 6 bases, with 12 bases between the two germline ends. The CDR3 covers 13 residues. It was CD45RO-negative cells, positively selected for CCR7, that made up naive CD8 cells, with terminally differentiated effector memory CD45RA+ cells excluded. Everyone who donated was a Caucasian adult who lived in Nashville, Tennessee.

The chain carries TRBV29-1 and TRBJ1-1; D not resolved. Sequenced input: naive CD8+ T cells from PBMCs. The TCR originated in a young man in good health. Some clones in this sample may be carry-over from other donors' samples. In DNA form, the CDR3 reads TGCAGCGTTGAAGTCGTGGGGAGACCTGAAGCTTTCTTT. This sequence encodes CSVEVVGRPEAFF.